This TCR beta chain emerged from a study of T cell changes during pregnancy in multiple sclerosis. The V end lost 6 bases, the J end lost 8 bases, and 13 bases lay between the germline ends. Looked up from germline, CDR1 is SGHTA and CDR2 is FQGNSA. This CDR3 has 13 amino acids. Sequencing used immunoSEQ multiplex PCR; TCRdb keeps in-frame clones, though not all of them. The sample holds around 40,000 clones; about 90% are singletons and the top ten take approximately 0.73%. The chain uses TRBV7-2 and TRBJ1-4; D not certain. The sequence was obtained from a female donor with multiple sclerosis, enrolled in a pregnancy study. The input for sequencing was CD4+ T cells from peripheral blood mononuclear cells, taken before pregnancy. The CDR3, as DNA: TGTGCCAGCAGGCGAGGGTTCGACGAAAAACTGTTTTTT. Translated, it gives CASRRGFDEKLFF.